This T cell receptor (beta chain) was sequenced during a study of STAT5B mutations in CD4+ large granular lymphocyte leukemia. Remarks on this clone: Its target is not known.

The V gene lost 1 base and the J gene lost 7 bases, with 5 bases spanning the gap. Germline loops: CDR1 SGHDT, CDR2 YYEEEE. This CDR3 is built from 11 residues. Findings and caveats of the study: Higher CD4+ than CD8+ T-LGLL clonality might reflect small sample size. About a quarter of private leukemic clonotypes occurred rarely in other patients' non-leukemic repertoires.

Original data processing: A productive frequency of 2.59 x 10-5 was the lowest detectable. TCRdb's copy holds only in-frame clones and misses some; the assay was immunoSEQ multiplex PCR. V and J calls and clone size are given by that table; D and trimming were obtained from the DNA. The data show roughly 48,000 clones, 60% to 75% seen once. Buffy coats from healthy blood donors served as controls. The sample was CD4+ T cells from blood buffy coats. The clonotype originates from a human donor in good health. The rearrangement uses TRBV5-6 and TRBJ1-2; the D is unclear. This CDR3 reads CASSLTGGYTF. The CDR3 DNA sequence: TGTGCCAGCAGCTTGACCGGTGGCTACACCTTC.